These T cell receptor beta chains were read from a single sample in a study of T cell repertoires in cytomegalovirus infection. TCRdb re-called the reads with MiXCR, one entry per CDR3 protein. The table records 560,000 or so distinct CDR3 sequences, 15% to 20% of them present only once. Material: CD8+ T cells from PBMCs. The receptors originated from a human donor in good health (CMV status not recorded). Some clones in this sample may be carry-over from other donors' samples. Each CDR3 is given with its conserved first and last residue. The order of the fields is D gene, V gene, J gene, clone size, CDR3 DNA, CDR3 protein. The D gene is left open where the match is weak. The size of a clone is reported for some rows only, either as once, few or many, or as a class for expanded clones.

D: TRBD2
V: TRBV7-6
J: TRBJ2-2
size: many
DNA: TGTGCCAGCAGCCCTTTATTACCGGGACTACACCCCGGGGAGCTGTTTTTT
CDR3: CASSPLLPGLHPGELFF

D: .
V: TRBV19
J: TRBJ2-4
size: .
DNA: TGTGCCAGTAGTGCCTCCGATCTACACATTCAGTACTTC
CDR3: CASSASDLHIQYF

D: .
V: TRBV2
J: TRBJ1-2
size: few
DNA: TGTGCCAGCAGTGATCTGGGCCGCGGCTACACCTTC
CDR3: CASSDLGRGYTF

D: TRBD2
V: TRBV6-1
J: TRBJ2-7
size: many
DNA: TGTGCCAGCAGCGTACCGAAAAGCGGGGGATACGAGCAGTACTTC
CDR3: CASSVPKSGGYEQYF

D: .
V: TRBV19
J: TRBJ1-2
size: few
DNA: TGTGCCAGTCAAGGCTATGGCTACACCTTC
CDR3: CASQGYGYTF

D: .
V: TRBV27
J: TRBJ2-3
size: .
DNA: TGTGCCAGCAGTTTATCCCTACGGGGCACAGATACGCAGTATTTT
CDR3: CASSLSLRGTDTQYF

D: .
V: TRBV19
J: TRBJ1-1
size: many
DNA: TGTGCCAGTAGTACTACCGTTTACACTGAAGCTTTCTTT
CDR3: CASSTTVYTEAFF

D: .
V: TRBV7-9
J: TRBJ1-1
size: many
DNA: TGTGCCAGCAGCTTAGATCTGAACACTGAAGCTTTCTTT
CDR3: CASSLDLNTEAFF

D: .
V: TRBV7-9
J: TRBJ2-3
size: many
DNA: TGTGCCAGCAGCACCCCACCGGGTCTAGGCACAGATACGCAGTATTTT
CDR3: CASSTPPGLGTDTQYF

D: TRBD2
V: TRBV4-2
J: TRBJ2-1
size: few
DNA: TGTGCCAGCAGCCCGAGGTACCTCCGGGGGGGCCGGGGCAATGAGCAGTTCTTC
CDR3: CASSPRYLRGGRGNEQFF

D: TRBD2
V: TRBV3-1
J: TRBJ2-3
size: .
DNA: TGTGCCAGCAGCCGACTAGCGGGGGGCGGCTATCAAACAGATACGCAGTATTTT
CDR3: CASSRLAGGGYQTDTQYF

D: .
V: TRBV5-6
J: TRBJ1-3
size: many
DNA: TGTGCCAGCAGCTTTCGGGGAGACATTGGAAACACCATATATTTT
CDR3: CASSFRGDIGNTIYF

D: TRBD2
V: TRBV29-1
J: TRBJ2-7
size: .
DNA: TGCAGCGTTGAACTAGCGGGAGAGGGGGCGGCCTACGAGCAGTACTTC
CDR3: CSVELAGEGAAYEQYF

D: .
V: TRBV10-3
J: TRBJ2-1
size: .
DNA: TGTGCCATCAGCGGTCCGAACGATGAGCAGTTCTTC
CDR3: CAISGPNDEQFF

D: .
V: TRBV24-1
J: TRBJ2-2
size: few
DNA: TGTGCCACCAGTGATTACCGGCGGGGGAACACCGGGGAGCTGTTTTTT
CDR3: CATSDYRRGNTGELFF

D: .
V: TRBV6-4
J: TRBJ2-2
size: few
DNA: TGTGCCAGCAGTGAACAGAGAAACACCGGGGAGCTGTTTTTT
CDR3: CASSEQRNTGELFF

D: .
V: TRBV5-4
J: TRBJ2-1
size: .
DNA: TGTGCCAGCAGCCGGGTCAATAAGCAGTTCTTC
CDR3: CASSRVNKQFF

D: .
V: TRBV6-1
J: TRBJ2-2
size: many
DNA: TGTGCCAGCAGTGATCGCTTAATGACCGGGGAGCTGTTTTTT
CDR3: CASSDRLMTGELFF

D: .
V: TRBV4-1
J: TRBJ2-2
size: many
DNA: TGCGCCAGCAGCCTCCGGGGGCAGCAGAACACCGGGGAGCTGTTTTTT
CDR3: CASSLRGQQNTGELFF

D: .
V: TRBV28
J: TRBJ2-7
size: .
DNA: TGTGCCAGCAGTGCGGGTGGGCTCTCCTACGAGCAGTACTTC
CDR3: CASSAGGLSYEQYF

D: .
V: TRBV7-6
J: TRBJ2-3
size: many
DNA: TGTGCCAGCAGCTCTGCAGGGGGCACAGATACGCAGTATTTT
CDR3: CASSSAGGTDTQYF

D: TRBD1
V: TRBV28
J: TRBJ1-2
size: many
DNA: TGTGCCAGCAGTAAGTCCCGGGACAGGGGCGAATTTTCCTATGGCTACACCTTC
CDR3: CASSKSRDRGEFSYGYTF

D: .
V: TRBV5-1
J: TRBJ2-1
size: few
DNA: TGCGCCAGCAGCGAGCGACGGGGTTCCTACAATGAGCAGTTCTTC
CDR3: CASSERRGSYNEQFF

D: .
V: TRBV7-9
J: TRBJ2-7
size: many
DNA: TGTGCCAGCAGCTTAGGCCCCGGGACTCCCGCCTACGAGCAGTACTTC
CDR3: CASSLGPGTPAYEQYF

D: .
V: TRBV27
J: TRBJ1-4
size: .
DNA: TGTGCCAGCAGTCTATCGGTGTCAGGTGGGAAACTGTTTTTT
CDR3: CASSLSVSGGKLFF

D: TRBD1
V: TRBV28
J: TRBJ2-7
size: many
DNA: TGTGCCAGCACTGTAGACAGGGGCTTCTACGAGCAGTACTTC
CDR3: CASTVDRGFYEQYF

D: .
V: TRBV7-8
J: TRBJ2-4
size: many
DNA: TGTGCCAGCAGCTCTACGGGCTTTAAGGAAAACATTCAGTACTTC
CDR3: CASSSTGFKENIQYF

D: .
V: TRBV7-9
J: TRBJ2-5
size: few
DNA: TGTGCCAGCAGCTTTAGTATGGTTACGGAGACCCAGTACTTC
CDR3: CASSFSMVTETQYF

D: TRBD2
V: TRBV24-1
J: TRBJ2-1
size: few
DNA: TGTGCCACCAGTGACGCAAGCGGGAACCTGTACAATGAGCAGTTCTTC
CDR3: CATSDASGNLYNEQFF

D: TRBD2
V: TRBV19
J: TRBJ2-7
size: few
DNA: TGTGCCAGTAGTATTCAACTAGCGGGAAACTACGAGCAGTACTTC
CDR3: CASSIQLAGNYEQYF

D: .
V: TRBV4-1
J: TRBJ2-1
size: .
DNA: TGCGCCAGCAGCCAAGATGGGGGTAACTCCTACAATGAGCAGTTCTTC
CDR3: CASSQDGGNSYNEQFF

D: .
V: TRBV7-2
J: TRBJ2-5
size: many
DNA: TGTGCCAGCAGCCCCCTGCTGCGATCACCGAAAGAGACCCAGTACTTC
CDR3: CASSPLLRSPKETQYF

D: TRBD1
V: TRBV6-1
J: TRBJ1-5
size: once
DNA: TGTGCAAGCAGTGGCAGGGACAGTAGAAAAAGCCAGCCCCAGCATTTT
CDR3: CASSGRDSRKSQPQHF

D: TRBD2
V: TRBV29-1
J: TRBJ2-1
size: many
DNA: TGCAGCGTTGAAACCCTAGCGGCCGGGGTAAATGAGCAGTTCTTC
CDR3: CSVETLAAGVNEQFF

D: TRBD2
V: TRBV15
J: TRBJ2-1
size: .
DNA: TGTGCCACCAGCACTCGGGGAGGGAATGAGCAGTTCTTC
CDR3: CATSTRGGNEQFF

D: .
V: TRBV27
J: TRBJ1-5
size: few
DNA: TGTGCCAGCAGTTCGGGGCAGCAGCCCCAGCATTTT
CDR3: CASSSGQQPQHF

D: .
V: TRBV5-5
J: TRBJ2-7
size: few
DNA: TGTGCCAGCAGCCCTCCACAGGGCCGCTACGAGCAGTACTTC
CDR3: CASSPPQGRYEQYF

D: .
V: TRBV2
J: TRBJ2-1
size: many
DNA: TGTGCCAGCAGTGAGGAGGGGCAGGGCTACAATGAGCAGTTCTTC
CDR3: CASSEEGQGYNEQFF

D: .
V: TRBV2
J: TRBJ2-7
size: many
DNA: TGTGCCAGCAGCGGCAGGGGACCCTACGAGCAGTACTTC
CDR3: CASSGRGPYEQYF